This is a list of T cell receptor beta chains from one sample in a study of post-analysis software for immune sequencing data. TCRdb itself ran the PCR reads through MiXCR, one entry per CDR3 protein. The sample comprises 600,000 to 750,000 distinct CDR3 sequences, approximately 59% of which are singletons, and about 10% rests with the top ten. Material: blood. The receptors here all came from a girl aged 2-10 years with multiple sclerosis. The CDR3 runs from the conserved cysteine through the conserved F or W. A D gene is named only where the DNA matches it firmly. Size values are once, few and many counts, or a class for expanded clones, and some rows have none.

DNA: TGTGCCAGCAGCCAATGGGGAGGAGAGACCCAGTACTTC; CDR3: CASSQWGGETQYF; J: TRBJ2-5; size: -; D: -; V: TRBV3-1
DNA: TGTGCCATATCGACTTCTATCCCCACAGATACGCAGTATTTT; CDR3: CAISTSIPTDTQYF; J: TRBJ2-3; size: -; D: -; V: TRBV10-3
DNA: TGTGCCAGCAGTCGTCAACTAGCGGGGGTCCAAGAGACCCAGTACTTC; CDR3: CASSRQLAGVQETQYF; J: TRBJ2-5; size: -; D: TRBD2; V: TRBV6-5
DNA: TGCAGTGCTAGAGTTTACAGGGGGCGGGATGAGCAGTTCTTC; CDR3: CSARVYRGRDEQFF; J: TRBJ2-1; size: -; D: TRBD1; V: TRBV20-1
DNA: TGTGCCATCAGTGAGCAACCGACAGGGGGACAAGAGACCCAGTACTTC; CDR3: CAISEQPTGGQETQYF; J: TRBJ2-5; size: few; D: TRBD1; V: TRBV10-3
DNA: TGTGCCAGCAGCGTGGCGGACAGGAACACTGAAGCTTTCTTT; CDR3: CASSVADRNTEAFF; J: TRBJ1-1; size: -; D: -; V: TRBV9
DNA: TGCAGTGCCGGGAGGGAGGAGCAGTTCTTC; CDR3: CSAGREEQFF; J: TRBJ2-1; size: -; D: TRBD2; V: TRBV20-1
DNA: TGCAGTGTTATACTTGACAGGGTATCTGACGGCTACACCTTC; CDR3: CSVILDRVSDGYTF; J: TRBJ1-2; size: -; D: TRBD1; V: TRBV20-1
DNA: TGCAGTGCTAGGAGAGGGGATACGCAGTATTTT; CDR3: CSARRGDTQYF; J: TRBJ2-3; size: few; D: -; V: TRBV20-1
DNA: TGTGCCAGCAGCTTAGCGAGGGACACAGATACGCAGTATTTT; CDR3: CASSLARDTDTQYF; J: TRBJ2-3; size: -; D: -; V: TRBV7-2
DNA: TGCGCCAGCAGCCCAGGGGTTCGCCATGGCTACACCTTC; CDR3: CASSPGVRHGYTF; J: TRBJ1-2; size: -; D: -; V: TRBV4-3
DNA: TGTGCCAGCTCACCCGGGACAGGCCGGTCGGATACGCAGTATTTT; CDR3: CASSPGTGRSDTQYF; J: TRBJ2-3; size: few; D: TRBD1; V: TRBV18
DNA: TGCAGTGCTAGAGACCCCCTATACAATGAGCAGTTCTTC; CDR3: CSARDPLYNEQFF; J: TRBJ2-1; size: -; D: -; V: TRBV20-1
DNA: TGTGCCGGTAGGACAGTCGACGAGCAGTACTTC; CDR3: CAGRTVDEQYF; J: TRBJ2-7; size: -; D: -; V: TRBV30
DNA: TGTGCCAGCAGCGCCCGGGGAGGGGCGGATGAGCAGTTCTTC; CDR3: CASSARGGADEQFF; J: TRBJ2-1; size: few; D: TRBD2; V: TRBV9
DNA: -; CDR3: CGAGKDREAFFGANVLTF; J: TRBJ2-6; size: -; D: -; V: TRBV20-1
DNA: TGTGCCAGCAGCTTAAGACACTACACCTTC; CDR3: CASSLRHYTF; J: TRBJ1-2; size: -; D: -; V: TRBV7-2
DNA: TGTGCCAGCAGCTTAGCGCTTATGAACACTGAAGCTTTCTTT; CDR3: CASSLALMNTEAFF; J: TRBJ1-1; size: -; D: -; V: TRBV7-8
DNA: TGCAGTCAACGGCTAGCGGGGGACCCGATGGAGACCCAGTACTTC; CDR3: CSQRLAGDPMETQYF; J: TRBJ2-5; size: -; D: TRBD2; V: TRBV20-1
DNA: TGTGCCAGCAGCGTAGATCAGGGTGTGGGCACTGAAGCTTTCTTT; CDR3: CASSVDQGVGTEAFF; J: TRBJ1-1; size: -; D: -; V: TRBV9
DNA: TGTGCCAGCAGTTACTCGGCCCAGGTCACGGGTACGCAGTATTTT; CDR3: CASSYSAQVTGTQYF; J: TRBJ2-3; size: -; D: -; V: TRBV6-2/TRBV6-3
DNA: TGTGCCAGCAGCTTATATAGTCTCGGTGAGCAGTTCTTC; CDR3: CASSLYSLGEQFF; J: TRBJ2-1; size: -; D: -; V: TRBV7-3
DNA: TGTGCCAGCAGCTTGATTAGGCGGAATGAGCAGTACTTC; CDR3: CASSLIRRNEQYF; J: TRBJ2-5; size: -; D: -; V: TRBV7-2
DNA: TGTGCCAGCAGTGGATCAGGGAATTCACCCCTCCACTTT; CDR3: CASSGSGNSPLHF; J: TRBJ1-6; size: -; D: -; V: TRBV6-1
DNA: TGTGCCAGCAATCCACAGGGCTCCGAGCAGTACTTC; CDR3: CASNPQGSEQYF; J: TRBJ2-7; size: -; D: -; V: TRBV2
DNA: TGTGCCTGGAGTGGGACTAGCGGGTCCTCCTACGAGCAGTACTTC; CDR3: CAWSGTSGSSYEQYF; J: TRBJ2-7; size: few; D: TRBD2; V: TRBV30
DNA: TGTGCCAGCAGTTTTTATCAAGGCAGGGGGGTCCGTAACTATGGCTACACCTTC; CDR3: CASSFYQGRGVRNYGYTF; J: TRBJ1-2; size: -; D: TRBD1; V: TRBV12-3/TRBV12-4
DNA: TGTGCCAGCAGCGCTGGGACAGGGAGGAATTCACCCCTCCACTTT; CDR3: CASSAGTGRNSPLHF; J: TRBJ1-6; size: -; D: TRBD1; V: TRBV2
DNA: TGTGCCAGCAGTTCGGGGGCCCGGGGACAGTACTTC; CDR3: CASSSGARGQYF; J: TRBJ2-7; size: -; D: -; V: TRBV6-2/TRBV6-3
DNA: TGCGCCAGCAGCTTGACAGGGGAAGACGGCTACACCTTC; CDR3: CASSLTGEDGYTF; J: TRBJ1-2; size: -; D: TRBD1; V: TRBV5-1
DNA: TGTGCCAGCAGTTCCCCGGGAAACTATGGCTACACCTTC; CDR3: CASSSPGNYGYTF; J: TRBJ1-2; size: -; D: -; V: TRBV27
DNA: TGTGCCAGCAGCATGACAGGGGGTAGCCACGAGCAGTACTTC; CDR3: CASSMTGGSHEQYF; J: TRBJ2-7; size: -; D: TRBD1; V: TRBV7-9
DNA: TGTGCCAGCAGTGAATTGGGGTTGGGCAATCAGCCCCAGCATTTT; CDR3: CASSELGLGNQPQHF; J: TRBJ1-5; size: -; D: -; V: TRBV6-1
DNA: TGCAGTGCTAGCGCGGACGGTGATACGCAGTATTTT; CDR3: CSASADGDTQYF; J: TRBJ2-3; size: -; D: -; V: TRBV20-1
DNA: TGCAGCGTTGTAGACCAGGGGCGAACTGAAGCTTTCTTT; CDR3: CSVVDQGRTEAFF; J: TRBJ1-1; size: -; D: -; V: TRBV29-1
DNA: TGTGCCAGCAGCTTAGCGGCAGCTAGCGGCCTTAGCACAGATATGCAGTATTTT; CDR3: CASSLAAASGLSTDMQYF; J: TRBJ2-3; size: few; D: TRBD2; V: TRBV7-2
DNA: TGTGCCAGCAGTTTTGGGGGGGCAACAGAGACCCAGTACTTC; CDR3: CASSFGGATETQYF; J: TRBJ2-5; size: few; D: -; V: TRBV12-3/TRBV12-4
DNA: TGCAGCGACCGGACACCTTCAGATACGCAGTATTTT; CDR3: CSDRTPSDTQYF; J: TRBJ2-3; size: -; D: -; V: TRBV29-1
DNA: TGCAGTGCTAGAGGGCGTTCGGGGAAAAACATTCAGTACTTC; CDR3: CSARGRSGKNIQYF; J: TRBJ2-4; size: few; D: -; V: TRBV20-1
DNA: TGCAGCACGACAGATGTCGGGACAAAGGACACTGAAGCTTTCTTT; CDR3: CSTTDVGTKDTEAFF; J: TRBJ1-1; size: -; D: -; V: TRBV29-1
DNA: TGCGCCAGCAGCTCGGCCGGGACAGGGTCCTACGAGCAGTACTTC; CDR3: CASSSAGTGSYEQYF; J: TRBJ2-7; size: -; D: TRBD1; V: TRBV5-1
DNA: TGTGCCAGCAGTGAATGGTCCGGCGGGGAGCTGTTTTTT; CDR3: CASSEWSGGELFF; J: TRBJ2-2; size: -; D: -; V: TRBV25-1
DNA: TGCAGCGGCCGCCTCCAAGAGACCCAGTACTTC; CDR3: CSGRLQETQYF; J: TRBJ2-5; size: -; D: -; V: TRBV29-1
DNA: TGCGCCAGCAGCTTGACAGGGAGGAACTACGAGCAGTACTTC; CDR3: CASSLTGRNYEQYF; J: TRBJ2-7; size: -; D: -; V: TRBV5-1
DNA: TGTGCCAGCAGTAAGACAGGGGAGTTCGGTGGCTACACCTTC; CDR3: CASSKTGEFGGYTF; J: TRBJ1-2; size: -; D: TRBD1; V: TRBV12-3/TRBV12-4
DNA: TGTGCCAGCAGCACCGGGACTCACCTCGGGAACACTGAAGCTTTCTTT; CDR3: CASSTGTHLGNTEAFF; J: TRBJ1-1; size: -; D: -; V: TRBV7-8
DNA: TGTGCCAGCAGTTACTTCCGCTACAATGAGCAGTTCTTC; CDR3: CASSYFRYNEQFF; J: TRBJ2-1; size: -; D: -; V: TRBV6-2/TRBV6-3
DNA: TGTGCCAGCAGTCCATCCGCGGGGGAAGCGCAAGAGACCCAGTACTTC; CDR3: CASSPSAGEAQETQYF; J: TRBJ2-5; size: once; D: TRBD2; V: TRBV27
DNA: TGTGCTAGCAGCTTATATCACGGTGACAATGAGCAGTTCTTC; CDR3: CASSLYHGDNEQFF; J: TRBJ2-1; size: -; D: -; V: TRBV7-7
DNA: TGCGCCAGCCACCCGGACTCTTACAATGAGCAGTTCTTC; CDR3: CASHPDSYNEQFF; J: TRBJ2-1; size: -; D: -; V: TRBV10-2
DNA: TGTGCCAGCAGCTTAATCCCCCAGGAACTAGCGGGAAAATACGAGCAGTACTTC; CDR3: CASSLIPQELAGKYEQYF; J: TRBJ2-7; size: -; D: TRBD2; V: TRBV7-8
DNA: TGTGCCAGCAGCCAACCTATTAGCGATGAGCAGTTCTTC; CDR3: CASSQPISDEQFF; J: TRBJ2-1; size: once; D: -; V: TRBV5-6
DNA: TGCGCCAGCAGCGCAACAGGACTAGCGGGAGACGAGCAGTACTTC; CDR3: CASSATGLAGDEQYF; J: TRBJ2-7; size: -; D: TRBD2; V: TRBV4-1
DNA: TGCAGTGCTGGGAGACAGGGCTCCAATGAGCAGTTCTTC; CDR3: CSAGRQGSNEQFF; J: TRBJ2-1; size: few; D: TRBD1; V: TRBV20-1